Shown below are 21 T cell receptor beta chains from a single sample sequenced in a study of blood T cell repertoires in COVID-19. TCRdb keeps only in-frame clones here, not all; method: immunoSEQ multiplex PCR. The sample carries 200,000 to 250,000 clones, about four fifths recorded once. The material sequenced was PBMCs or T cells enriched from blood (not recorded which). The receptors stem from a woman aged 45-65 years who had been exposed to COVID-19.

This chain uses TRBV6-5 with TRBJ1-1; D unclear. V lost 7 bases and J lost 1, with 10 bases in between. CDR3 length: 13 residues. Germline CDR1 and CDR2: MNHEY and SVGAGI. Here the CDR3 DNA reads TGTGCCAGCATAGGCCAGGCGAACACTGAAGCTTTCTTT. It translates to CASIGQANTEAFF.

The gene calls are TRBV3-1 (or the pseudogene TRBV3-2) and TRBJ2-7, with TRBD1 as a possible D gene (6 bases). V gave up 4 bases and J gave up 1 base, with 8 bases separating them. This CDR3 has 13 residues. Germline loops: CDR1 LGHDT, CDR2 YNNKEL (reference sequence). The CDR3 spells CASSPTGSYEQYF. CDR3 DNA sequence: TGTGCCAGCAGCCCGACAGGTTCCTACGAGCAGTACTTC.

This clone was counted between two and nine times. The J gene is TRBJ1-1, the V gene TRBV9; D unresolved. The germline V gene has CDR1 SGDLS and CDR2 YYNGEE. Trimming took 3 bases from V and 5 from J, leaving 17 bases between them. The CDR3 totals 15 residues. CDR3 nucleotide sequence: TGTGCCAGCAGCGCCATCACATCTGGTTATACTGAAGCTTTCTTT. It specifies CASSAITSGYTEAFF.

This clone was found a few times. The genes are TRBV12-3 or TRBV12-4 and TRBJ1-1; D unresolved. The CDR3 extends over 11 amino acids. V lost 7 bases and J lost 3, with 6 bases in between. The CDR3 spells CASKRYTEAFF. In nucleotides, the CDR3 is TGTGCCAGCAAGCGTTACACTGAAGCTTTCTTT.

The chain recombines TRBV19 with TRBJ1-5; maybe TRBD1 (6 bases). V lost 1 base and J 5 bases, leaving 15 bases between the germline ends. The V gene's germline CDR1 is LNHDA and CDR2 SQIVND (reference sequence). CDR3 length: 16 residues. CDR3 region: CASSIGRGQVDQPQHF. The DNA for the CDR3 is TGTGCCAGTAGTATAGGCAGGGGCCAGGTCGATCAGCCCCAGCATTTT.

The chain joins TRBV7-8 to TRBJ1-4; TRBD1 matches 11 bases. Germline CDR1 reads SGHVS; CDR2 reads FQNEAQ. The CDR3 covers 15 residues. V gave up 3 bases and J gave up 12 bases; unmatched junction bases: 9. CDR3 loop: CASSFKRTGGAELFF. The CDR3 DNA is TGTGCCAGCAGCTTTAAGAGGACAGGGGGCGCGGAACTGTTTTTT.

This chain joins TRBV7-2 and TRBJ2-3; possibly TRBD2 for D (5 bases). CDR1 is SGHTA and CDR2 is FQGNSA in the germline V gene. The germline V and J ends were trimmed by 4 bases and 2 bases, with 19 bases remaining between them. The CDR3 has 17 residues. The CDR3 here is CASSSRRTATNTDTQYF. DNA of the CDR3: TGTGCCAGCAGCTCTCGACGGACTGCAACTAACACAGATACGCAGTATTTT.

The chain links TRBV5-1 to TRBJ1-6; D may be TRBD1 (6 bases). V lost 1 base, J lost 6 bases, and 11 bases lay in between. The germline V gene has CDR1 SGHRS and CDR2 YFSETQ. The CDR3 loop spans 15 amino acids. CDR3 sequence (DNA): TGCGCCAGCAGCTTGTCGCAGGGGACTAATTCACCCCTCCACTTT. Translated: CASSLSQGTNSPLHF.

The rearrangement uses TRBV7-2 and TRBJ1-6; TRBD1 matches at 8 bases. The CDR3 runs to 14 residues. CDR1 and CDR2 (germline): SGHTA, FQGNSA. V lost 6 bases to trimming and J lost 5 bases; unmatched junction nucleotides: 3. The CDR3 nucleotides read TGTGCCAGCAGGGCAGGGGGCCATAATTCACCCCTCCACTTT. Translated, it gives CASRAGGHNSPLHF. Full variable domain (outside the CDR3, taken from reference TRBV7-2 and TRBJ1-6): GAGVSQSPSNKVTEKGKDVELRCDPISGHTALYWYRQSLGQGLEFLIYFQGNSAPDKSGLPSDRFSAERTGGSVSTLTIQRTQQEDSAVYLCASRAGGHNSPLHFGNGTRLTVT.

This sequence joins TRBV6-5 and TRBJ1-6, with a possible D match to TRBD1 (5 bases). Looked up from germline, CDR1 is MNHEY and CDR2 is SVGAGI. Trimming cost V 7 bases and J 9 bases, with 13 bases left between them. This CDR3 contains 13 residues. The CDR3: CASTTPGGSPLHF. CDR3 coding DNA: TGTGCCAGCACTACCCCCGGGGGTTCACCCCTCCACTTT.

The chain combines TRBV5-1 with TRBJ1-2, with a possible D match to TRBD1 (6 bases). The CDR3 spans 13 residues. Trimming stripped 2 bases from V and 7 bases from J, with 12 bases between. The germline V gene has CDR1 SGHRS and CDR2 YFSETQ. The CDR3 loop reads CASSLQGGAGYTF. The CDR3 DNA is TGCGCCAGCAGCTTACAGGGTGGTGCTGGCTACACCTTC.

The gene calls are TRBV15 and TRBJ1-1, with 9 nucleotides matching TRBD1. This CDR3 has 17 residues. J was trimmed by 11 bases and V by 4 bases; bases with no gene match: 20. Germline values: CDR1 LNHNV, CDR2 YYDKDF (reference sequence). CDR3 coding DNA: TGTGCCACCAGCAAAACTACGATGGACAGGGGTAGATGGGAGGCTTTCTTT. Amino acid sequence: CATSKTTMDRGRWEAFF.

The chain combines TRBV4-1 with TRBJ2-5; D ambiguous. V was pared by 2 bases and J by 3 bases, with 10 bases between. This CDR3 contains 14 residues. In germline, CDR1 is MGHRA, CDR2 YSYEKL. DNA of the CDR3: TGCGCCAGCAGCCAACGGTTACTTGAAGAGACCCAGTACTTC. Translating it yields CASSQRLLEETQYF.

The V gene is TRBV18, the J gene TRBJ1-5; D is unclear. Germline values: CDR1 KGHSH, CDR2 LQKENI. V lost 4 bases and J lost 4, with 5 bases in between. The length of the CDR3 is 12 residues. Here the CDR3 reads CASSLPNQPQHF. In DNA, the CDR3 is TGTGCCAGCTCACTCCCAAATCAGCCCCAGCATTTT.

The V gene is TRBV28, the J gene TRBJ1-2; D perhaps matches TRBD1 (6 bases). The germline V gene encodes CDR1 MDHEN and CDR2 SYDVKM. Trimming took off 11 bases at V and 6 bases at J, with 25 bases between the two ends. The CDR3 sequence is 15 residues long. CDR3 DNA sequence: TGTGCCGCATCAGTAAGCCATACAGGGTGGAATGGCTACACCTTC. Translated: CAASVSHTGWNGYTF.

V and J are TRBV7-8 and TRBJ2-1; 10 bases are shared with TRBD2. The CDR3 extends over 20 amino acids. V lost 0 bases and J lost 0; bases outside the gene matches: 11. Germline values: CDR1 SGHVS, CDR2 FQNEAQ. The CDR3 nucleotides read TGTGCCAGCAGCTTAGCCGGGAAAGCGGGGGGGATTAGCTCCTACAATGAGCAGTTCTTC. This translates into CASSLAGKAGGISSYNEQFF. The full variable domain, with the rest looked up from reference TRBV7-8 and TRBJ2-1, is GAGVSQSPRYKVAKRGQDVALRCDPISGHVSLFWYQQALGQGPEFLTYFQNEAQLDKSGLPSDRFFAERPEGSVSTLKIQRTQQEDSAVYLCASSLAGKAGGISSYNEQFFGPGTRLTVL.

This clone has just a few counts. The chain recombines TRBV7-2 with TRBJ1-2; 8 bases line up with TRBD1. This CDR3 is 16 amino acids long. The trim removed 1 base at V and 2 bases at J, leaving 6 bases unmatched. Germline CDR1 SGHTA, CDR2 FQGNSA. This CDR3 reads CASSLDQGASNYGYTF. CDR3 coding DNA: TGTGCCAGCAGCTTAGACCAGGGGGCCTCCAACTATGGCTACACCTTC.

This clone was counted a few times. DNA for the CDR3: TGCGCCAGCAGCGCCGACAGGGGGGCAGAGACCCAGTACTTC. Protein product: CASSADRGAETQYF. This sequence joins TRBV5-1 and TRBJ2-5, with 9 bases aligning to TRBD1. V lost 4 bases, J lost 4 bases, and 5 bases stayed unmatched. CDR3 size: 14 residues. Germline-derived CDR1 and CDR2 are SGHRS and YFSETQ.

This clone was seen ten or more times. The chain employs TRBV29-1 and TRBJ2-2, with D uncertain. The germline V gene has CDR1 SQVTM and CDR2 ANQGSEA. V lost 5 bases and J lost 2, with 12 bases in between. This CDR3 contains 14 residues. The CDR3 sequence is CSVIPDSNTGELFF. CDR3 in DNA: TGCAGCGTTATCCCCGACTCAAACACCGGGGAGCTGTTTTTT.

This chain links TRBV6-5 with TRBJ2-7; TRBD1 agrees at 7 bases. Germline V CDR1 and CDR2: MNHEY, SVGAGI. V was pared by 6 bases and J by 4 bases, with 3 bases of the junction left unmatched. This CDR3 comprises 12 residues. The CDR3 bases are TGTGCCAGCAGGAGGACAGGTTACGAGCAGTACTTC. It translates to CASRRTGYEQYF.

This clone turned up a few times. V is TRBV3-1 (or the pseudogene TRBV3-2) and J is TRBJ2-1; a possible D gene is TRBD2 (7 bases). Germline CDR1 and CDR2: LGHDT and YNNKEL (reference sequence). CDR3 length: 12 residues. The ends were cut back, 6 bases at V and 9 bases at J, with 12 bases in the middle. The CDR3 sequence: CASRGGPGEQFF. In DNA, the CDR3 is TGTGCCAGCAGGGGGGGGCCGGGTGAGCAGTTCTTC.